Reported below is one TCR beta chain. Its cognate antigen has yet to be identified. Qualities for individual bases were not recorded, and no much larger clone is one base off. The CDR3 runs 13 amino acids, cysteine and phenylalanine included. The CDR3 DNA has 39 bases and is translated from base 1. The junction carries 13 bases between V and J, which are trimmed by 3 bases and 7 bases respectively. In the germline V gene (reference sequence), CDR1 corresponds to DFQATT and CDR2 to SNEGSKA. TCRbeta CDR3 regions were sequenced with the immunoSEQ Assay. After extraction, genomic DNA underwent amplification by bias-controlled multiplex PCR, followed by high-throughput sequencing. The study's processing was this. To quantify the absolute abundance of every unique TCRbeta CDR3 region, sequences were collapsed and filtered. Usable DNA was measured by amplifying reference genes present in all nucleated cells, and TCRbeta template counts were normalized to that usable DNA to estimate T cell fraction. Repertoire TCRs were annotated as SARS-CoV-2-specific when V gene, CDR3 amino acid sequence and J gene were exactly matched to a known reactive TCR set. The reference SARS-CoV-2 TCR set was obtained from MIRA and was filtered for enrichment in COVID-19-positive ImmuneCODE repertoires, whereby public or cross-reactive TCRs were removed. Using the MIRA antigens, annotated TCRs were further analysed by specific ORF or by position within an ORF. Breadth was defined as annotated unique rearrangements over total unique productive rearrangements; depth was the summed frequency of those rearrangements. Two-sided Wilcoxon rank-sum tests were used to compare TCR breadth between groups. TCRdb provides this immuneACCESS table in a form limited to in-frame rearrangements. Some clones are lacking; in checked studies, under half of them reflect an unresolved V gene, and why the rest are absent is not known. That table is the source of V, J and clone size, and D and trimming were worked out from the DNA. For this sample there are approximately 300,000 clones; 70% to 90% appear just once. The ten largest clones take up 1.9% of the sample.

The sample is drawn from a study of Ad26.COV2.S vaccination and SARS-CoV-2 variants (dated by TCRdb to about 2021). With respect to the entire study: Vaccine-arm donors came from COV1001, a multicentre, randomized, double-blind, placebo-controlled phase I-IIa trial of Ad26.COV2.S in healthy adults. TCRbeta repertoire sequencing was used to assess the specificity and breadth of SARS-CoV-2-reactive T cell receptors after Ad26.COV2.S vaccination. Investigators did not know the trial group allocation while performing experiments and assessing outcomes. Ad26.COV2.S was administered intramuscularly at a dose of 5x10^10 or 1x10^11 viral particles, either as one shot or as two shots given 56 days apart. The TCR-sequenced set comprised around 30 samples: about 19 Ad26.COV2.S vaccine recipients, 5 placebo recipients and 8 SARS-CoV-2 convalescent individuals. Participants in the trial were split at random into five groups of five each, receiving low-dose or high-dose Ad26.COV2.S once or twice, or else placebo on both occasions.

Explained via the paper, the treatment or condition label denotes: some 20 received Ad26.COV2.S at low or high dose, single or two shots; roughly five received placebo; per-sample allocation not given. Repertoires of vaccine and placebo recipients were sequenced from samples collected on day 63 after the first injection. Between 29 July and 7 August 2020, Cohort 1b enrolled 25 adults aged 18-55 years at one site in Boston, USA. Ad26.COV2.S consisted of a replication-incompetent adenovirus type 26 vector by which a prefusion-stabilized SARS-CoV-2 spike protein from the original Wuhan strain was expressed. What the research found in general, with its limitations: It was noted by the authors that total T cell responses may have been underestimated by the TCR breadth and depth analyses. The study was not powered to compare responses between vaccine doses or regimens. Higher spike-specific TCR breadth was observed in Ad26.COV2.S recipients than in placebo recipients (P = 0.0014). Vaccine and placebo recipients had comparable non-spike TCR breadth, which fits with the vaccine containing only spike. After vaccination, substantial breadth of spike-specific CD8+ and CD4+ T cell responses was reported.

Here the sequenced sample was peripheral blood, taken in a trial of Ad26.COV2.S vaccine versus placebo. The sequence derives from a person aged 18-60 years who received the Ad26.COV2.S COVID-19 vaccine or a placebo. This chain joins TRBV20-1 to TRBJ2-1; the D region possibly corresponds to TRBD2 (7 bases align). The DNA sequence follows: TGCAGTGCTAGTGGGGGGGCCGTTAATGAGCAGTTCTTC. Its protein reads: CSASGGAVNEQFF.